This T cell receptor (beta chain) appears in the sequencing data of a study of beta chain features in type 1 diabetes. In its sample, this clone was seen a few times. Its antigen is still unknown. Study results and caveats: In all four CD4+ subsets, TCRB CDR3 length was significantly, moderately reduced in type 1 diabetes.

The germline V gene encodes CDR1 SGHNT and CDR2 YYREEE (reference sequence). Deletions cut 0 bases from V and 4 bases from J, with 10 bases between. The length of the CDR3 is 14 residues. The authors reverse transcribed all of the isolated RNA, so sequencing captured expressed TCRB transcripts. Assay: immunoSEQ multiplex PCR; the TCRdb copy retains only in-frame clones and omits some. The sample holds approximately 260,000 clones, roughly 21% seen once. The rearrangement joins TRBV5-4 to TRBJ2-5; D possibly corresponds to TRBD2 (6 bases). The receptor was isolated from a woman aged 35 to 49 with type 1 diabetes. What was sequenced was naive CD4+ T cells from blood. The CDR3: CASSLDQGGETQYF. CDR3 nucleotides: TGTGCCAGCAGCTTGGACCAGGGAGGAGAGACCCAGTACTTC.